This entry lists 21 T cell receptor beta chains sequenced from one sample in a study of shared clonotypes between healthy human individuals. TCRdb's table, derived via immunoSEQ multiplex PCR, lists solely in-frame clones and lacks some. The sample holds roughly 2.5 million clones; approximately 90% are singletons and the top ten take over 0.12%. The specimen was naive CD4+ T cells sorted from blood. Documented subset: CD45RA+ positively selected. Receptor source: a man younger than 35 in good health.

CDR3 sequence reads: CASSSGRGTEAFF. In nucleotides, the CDR3 is TGTGCCAGCAGCTCAGGACGAGGCACTGAAGCTTTCTTT. The rearrangement joins TRBV9 to TRBJ1-1; the D is unclear. The germline V gene encodes CDR1 SGDLS and CDR2 YYNGEE. The V gene lost 4 bases and the J gene lost 4 bases, with 11 bases spanning the gap. The length of the CDR3 is 13 residues.

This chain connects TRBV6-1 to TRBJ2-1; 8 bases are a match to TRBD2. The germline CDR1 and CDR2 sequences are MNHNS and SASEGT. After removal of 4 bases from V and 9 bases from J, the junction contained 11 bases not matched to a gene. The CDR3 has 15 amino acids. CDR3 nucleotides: TGTGCCAGCAGTGCTGGTAGCGGGACGACGGGTGAGCAGTTCTTC. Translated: CASSAGSGTTGEQFF.

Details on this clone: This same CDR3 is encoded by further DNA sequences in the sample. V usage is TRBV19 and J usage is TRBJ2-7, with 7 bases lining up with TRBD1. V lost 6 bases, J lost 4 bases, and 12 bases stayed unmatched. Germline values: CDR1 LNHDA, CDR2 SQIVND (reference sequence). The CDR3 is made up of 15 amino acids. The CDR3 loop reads CASSSSGTASYEQYF. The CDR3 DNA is TGTGCCAGTAGCTCATCCGGGACAGCTAGTTACGAGCAGTACTTC.

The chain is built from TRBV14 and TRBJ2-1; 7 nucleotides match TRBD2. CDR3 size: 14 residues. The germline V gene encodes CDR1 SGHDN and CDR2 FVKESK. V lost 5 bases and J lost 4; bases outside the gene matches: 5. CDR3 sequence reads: CASSEASGYNEQFF. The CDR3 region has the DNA TGTGCCAGCAGCGAGGCTAGCGGATACAATGAGCAGTTCTTC. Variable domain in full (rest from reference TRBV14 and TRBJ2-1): EAGVTQFPSHSVIEKGQTVTLRCDPISGHDNLYWYRRVMGKEIKFLLHFVKESKQDESGMPNNRFLAERTGGTYSTLKVQPAELEDSGVYFCASSEASGYNEQFFGPGTRLTVL.

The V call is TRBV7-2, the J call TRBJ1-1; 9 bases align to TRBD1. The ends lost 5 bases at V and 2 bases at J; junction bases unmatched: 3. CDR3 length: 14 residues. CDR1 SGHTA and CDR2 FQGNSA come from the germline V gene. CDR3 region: CASSQDRGNTEAFF. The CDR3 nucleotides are TGTGCCAGCAGCCAGGACAGGGGAAACACTGAAGCTTTCTTT.

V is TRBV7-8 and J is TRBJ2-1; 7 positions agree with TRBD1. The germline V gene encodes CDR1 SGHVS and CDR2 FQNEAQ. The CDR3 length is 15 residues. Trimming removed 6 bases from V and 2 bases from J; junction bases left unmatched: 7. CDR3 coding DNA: TGTGCCAGCAGTATGGGACAGACTGCCTACAATGAGCAGTTCTTC. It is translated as CASSMGQTAYNEQFF.

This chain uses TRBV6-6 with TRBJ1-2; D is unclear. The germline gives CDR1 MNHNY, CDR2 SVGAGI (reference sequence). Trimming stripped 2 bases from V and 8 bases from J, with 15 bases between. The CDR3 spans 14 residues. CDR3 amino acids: CASSYGGLAVGYTF. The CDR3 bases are TGTGCCAGCAGTTACGGAGGGCTGGCCGTGGGCTACACCTTC.

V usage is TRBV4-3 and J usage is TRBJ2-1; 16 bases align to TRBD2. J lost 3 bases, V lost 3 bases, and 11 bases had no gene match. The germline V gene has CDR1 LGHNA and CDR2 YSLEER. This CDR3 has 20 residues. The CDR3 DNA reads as TGCGCCAGCAGCCATTTGTCCGGGACTAGCGGGAGGGTCTTCTACAATGAGCAGTTCTTC. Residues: CASSHLSGTSGRVFYNEQFF.

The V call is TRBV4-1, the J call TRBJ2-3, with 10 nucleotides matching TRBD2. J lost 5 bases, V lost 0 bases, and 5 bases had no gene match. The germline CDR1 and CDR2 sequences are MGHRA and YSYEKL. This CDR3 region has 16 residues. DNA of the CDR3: TGCGCCAGCAGCCAAGATCTAGCGGGAGCGGTAGATACGCAGTATTTT. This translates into CASSQDLAGAVDTQYF.

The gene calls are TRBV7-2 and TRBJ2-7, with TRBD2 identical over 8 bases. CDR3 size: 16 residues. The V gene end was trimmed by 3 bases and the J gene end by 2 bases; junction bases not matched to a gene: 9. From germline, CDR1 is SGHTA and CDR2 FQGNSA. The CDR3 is CASSLRSGSPTYEQYF. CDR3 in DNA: TGTGCCAGCAGCTTGCGGAGCGGGAGCCCCACCTACGAGCAGTACTTC.

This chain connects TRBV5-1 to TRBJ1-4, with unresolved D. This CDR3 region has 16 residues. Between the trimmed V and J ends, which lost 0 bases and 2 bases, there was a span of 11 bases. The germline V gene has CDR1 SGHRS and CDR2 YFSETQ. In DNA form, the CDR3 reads TGCGCCAGCAGCTTGGACCCGGGTGGGACTAATGAAAAACTGTTTTTT. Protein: CASSLDPGGTNEKLFF.

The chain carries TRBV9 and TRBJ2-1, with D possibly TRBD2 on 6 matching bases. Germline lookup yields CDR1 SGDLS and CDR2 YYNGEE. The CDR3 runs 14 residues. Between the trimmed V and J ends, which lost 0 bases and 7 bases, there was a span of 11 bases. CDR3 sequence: CASSVGRERNEQFF. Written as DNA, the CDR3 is TGTGCCAGCAGCGTAGGGAGGGAAAGGAATGAGCAGTTCTTC.

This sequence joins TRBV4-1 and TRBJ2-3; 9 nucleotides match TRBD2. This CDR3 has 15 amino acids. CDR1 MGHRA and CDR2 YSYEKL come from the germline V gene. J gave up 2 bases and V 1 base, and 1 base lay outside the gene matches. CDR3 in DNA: TGCGCCAGCAGCCAAGGGGGACTAGCCACAGATACGCAGTATTTT. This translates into CASSQGGLATDTQYF.

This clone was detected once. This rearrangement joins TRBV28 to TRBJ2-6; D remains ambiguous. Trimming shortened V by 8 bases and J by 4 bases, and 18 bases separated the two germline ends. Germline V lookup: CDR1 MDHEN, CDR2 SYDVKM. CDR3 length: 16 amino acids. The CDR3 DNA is TGTGCCAGCTCAGGACCCGCCTCGGAAGGGGCCAACGTCCTGACTTTC. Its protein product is CASSGPASEGANVLTF.

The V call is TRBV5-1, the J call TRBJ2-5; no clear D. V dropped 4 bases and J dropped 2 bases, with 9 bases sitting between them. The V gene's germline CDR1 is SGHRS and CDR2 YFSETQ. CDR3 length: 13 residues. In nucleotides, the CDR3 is TGCGCCAGCAGCATATGGGGTCAAGAGACCCAGTACTTC. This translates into CASSIWGQETQYF.

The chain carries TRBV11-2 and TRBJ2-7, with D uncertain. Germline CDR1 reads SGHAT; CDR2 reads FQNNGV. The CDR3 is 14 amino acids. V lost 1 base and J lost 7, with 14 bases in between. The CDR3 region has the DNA TGTGCCAGCAGCTTAGGGCTGTCAGGTTCTGAGCAGTACTTC. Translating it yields CASSLGLSGSEQYF.

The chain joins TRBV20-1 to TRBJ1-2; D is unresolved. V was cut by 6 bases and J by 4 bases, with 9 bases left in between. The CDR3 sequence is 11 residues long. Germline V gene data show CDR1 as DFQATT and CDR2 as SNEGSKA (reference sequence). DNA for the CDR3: TGCAGTGCCCAGATGTCCTATGGCTACACCTTC. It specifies CSAQMSYGYTF.

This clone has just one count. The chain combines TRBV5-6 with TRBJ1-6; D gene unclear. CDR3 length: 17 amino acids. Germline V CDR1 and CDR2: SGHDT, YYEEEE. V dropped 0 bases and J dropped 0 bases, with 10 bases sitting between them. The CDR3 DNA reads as TGTGCCAGCAGCTTGGCACCCGCTAGCTCCTATAATTCACCCCTCCACTTT. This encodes CASSLAPASSYNSPLHF.

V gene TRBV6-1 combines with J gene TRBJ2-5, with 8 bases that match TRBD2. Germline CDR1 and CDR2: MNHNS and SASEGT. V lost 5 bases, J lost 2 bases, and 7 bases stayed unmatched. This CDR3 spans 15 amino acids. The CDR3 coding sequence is TGTGCCAGCAGTCGGGGGGGACAAAATCAAGAGACCCAGTACTTC. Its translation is CASSRGGQNQETQYF.

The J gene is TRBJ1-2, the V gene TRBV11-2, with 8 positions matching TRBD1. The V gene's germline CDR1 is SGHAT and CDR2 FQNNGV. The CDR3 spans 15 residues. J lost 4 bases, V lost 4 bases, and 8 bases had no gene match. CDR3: CASSSQGGQFYGYTF. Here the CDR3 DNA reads TGTGCCAGCAGCTCACAGGGGGGCCAGTTCTATGGCTACACCTTC.

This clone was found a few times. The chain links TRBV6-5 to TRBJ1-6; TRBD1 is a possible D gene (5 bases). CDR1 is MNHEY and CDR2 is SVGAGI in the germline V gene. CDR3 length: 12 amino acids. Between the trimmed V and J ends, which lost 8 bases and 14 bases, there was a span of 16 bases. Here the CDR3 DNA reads TGTGCCAGCCGGGACGGCCTCGGGACCCTCCACTTT. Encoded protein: CASRDGLGTLHF.